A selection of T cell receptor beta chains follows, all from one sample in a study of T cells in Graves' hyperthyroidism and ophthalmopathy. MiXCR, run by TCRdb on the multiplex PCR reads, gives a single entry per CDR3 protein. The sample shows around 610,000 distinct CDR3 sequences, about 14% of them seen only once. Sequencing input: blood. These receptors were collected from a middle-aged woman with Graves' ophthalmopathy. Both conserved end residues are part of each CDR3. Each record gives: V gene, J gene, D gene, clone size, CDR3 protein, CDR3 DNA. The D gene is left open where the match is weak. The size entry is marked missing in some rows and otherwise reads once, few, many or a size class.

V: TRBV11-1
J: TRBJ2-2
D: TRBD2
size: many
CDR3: CASSPLGTSGNTGELFF
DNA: TGTGCCAGCAGCCCCCTGGGGACTAGCGGTAACACCGGGGAGCTGTTTTTT

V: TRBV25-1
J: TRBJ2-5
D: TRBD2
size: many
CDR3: CASNSGLGRGETQYF
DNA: TGTGCCAGCAACTCAGGACTAGGCCGAGGGGAGACCCAGTACTTC

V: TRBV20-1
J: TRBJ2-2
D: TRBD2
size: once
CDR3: CSARDPLAGNTGELFF
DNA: TGCAGTGCTAGAGATCCCCTAGCGGGGAACACCGGGGAGCTGTTTTTT

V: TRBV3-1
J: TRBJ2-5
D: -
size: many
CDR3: CASSQVLAQETQYF
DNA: TGTGCCAGCAGCCAAGTCCTCGCACAAGAGACCCAGTACTTC

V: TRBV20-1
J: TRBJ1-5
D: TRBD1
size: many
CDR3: CSATDRALEPQSQPQHF
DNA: TGCAGTGCTACGGACAGGGCCCTGGAGCCCCAATCTCAGCCCCAGCATTTT

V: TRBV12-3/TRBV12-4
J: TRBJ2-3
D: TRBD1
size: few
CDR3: CASTRTGITDTQYF
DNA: TGTGCCAGCACCCGGACAGGAATCACAGATACGCAGTATTTT

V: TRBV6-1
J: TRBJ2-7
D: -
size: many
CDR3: CATSPATSQLYEQYF
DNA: TGTGCCACCTCCCCCGCGACTAGTCAACTGTACGAGCAGTACTTC

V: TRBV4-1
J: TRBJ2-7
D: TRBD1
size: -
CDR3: CASSREGTGVEQYF
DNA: TGCGCCAGCAGCCGAGAAGGGACAGGGGTAGAGCAGTACTTC

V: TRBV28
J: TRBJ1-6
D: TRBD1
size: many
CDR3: CASRMDRGHTYNSPLHF
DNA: TGTGCCAGCAGAATGGACAGGGGGCACACCTATAATTCACCCCTCCACTTT

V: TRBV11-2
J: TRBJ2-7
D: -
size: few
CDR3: CASSLGRELGRGLEEQYF
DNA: TGTGCCAGCAGCTTAGGGAGGGAGTTGGGCAGGGGACTTGAAGAGCAGTACTTC

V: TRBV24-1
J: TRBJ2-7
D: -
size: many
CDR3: CAISQGINYEQYF
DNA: TGTGCCATTTCACAGGGAATCAACTACGAGCAGTACTTC

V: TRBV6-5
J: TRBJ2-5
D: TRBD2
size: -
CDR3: CASSYPTSGRQETQYF
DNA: TGTGCCAGCAGTTACCCGACTAGCGGCCGCCAAGAGACCCAGTACTTC

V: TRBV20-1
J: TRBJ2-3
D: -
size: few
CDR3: CSAGRSTDTQYF
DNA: TGCAGTGCGGGACGGAGCACAGATACGCAGTATTTT

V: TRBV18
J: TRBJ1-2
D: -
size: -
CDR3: CASSQQGSNGYTF
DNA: TGTGCCAGCTCCCAACAGGGTTCAAATGGCTACACCTTC

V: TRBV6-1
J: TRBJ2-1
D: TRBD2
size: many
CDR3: CASSIAGSYNEQFF
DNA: TGTGCCAGCAGCATAGCGGGATCCTACAATGAGCAGTTCTTC

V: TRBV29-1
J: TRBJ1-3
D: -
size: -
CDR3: CSVDLRVSGNTIYF
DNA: TGCAGCGTTGATTTGAGGGTCTCTGGAAACACCATATATTTT